This T cell receptor beta chain was observed in a study of cytomegalovirus exposure and HLA in healthy donors. Per germline, CDR1 SGHTA and CDR2 FQGNSA. This CDR3 contains 12 residues. Trimming removed 2 bases at V and 2 bases at J, with 4 bases between. The PCR ran on 60 Vbeta and 13 Jbeta primers. Sequenced by immunoSEQ multiplex PCR; TCRdb stores in-frame clones only, minus some. The sample has 150,000 to 200,000 clones; around three quarters are singletons. Input material: PBMCs. The chain has TRBV7-2 and TRBJ2-7; D unresolved. The clonotype comes from a man in his forties or fifties in good health and CMV-seropositive. The CDR3 nucleotides are TGTGCCAGCAGCTTATCCGCCTACGAGCAGTACTTC. Its translation is CASSLSAYEQYF.